This entry concerns a single TCR beta chain. What it recognizes is unknown. The CDR3 spans 13 residues. Deletions cut 6 bases from V and 2 bases from J, with 8 bases between. Germline CDR1 reads LNHDA; CDR2 reads SQIVND (reference sequence). This sample was included in a study of OX40 agonist ivuxolimab in advanced cancers. In the study overall: The drug used for patients, ivuxolimab, was an agonistic anti-OX40 (CD134) antibody. General study points: The study found that CD8+ T cells averaged more expanded clones than CD4+.

Autoimmune disease history or systemic immunosuppression excluded patients. Sequenced by immunoSEQ multiplex PCR; TCRdb stores in-frame clones only, minus some. The sample yields about 80,000 clones, around 87% seen once. The rearrangement uses TRBV19 and TRBJ1-3; unclear D gene. The sequence was collected from an adult with an advanced solid tumor such as melanoma, head and neck, liver or kidney cancer. Sample: CD4+ or CD8+ T cells sorted from blood, taken in a trial of the OX40 agonist ivuxolimab. CDR3 bases: TGTGCCAGTAGAACAATTACTGGAAACACCATATATTTT. Translating gives CASRTITGNTIYF.